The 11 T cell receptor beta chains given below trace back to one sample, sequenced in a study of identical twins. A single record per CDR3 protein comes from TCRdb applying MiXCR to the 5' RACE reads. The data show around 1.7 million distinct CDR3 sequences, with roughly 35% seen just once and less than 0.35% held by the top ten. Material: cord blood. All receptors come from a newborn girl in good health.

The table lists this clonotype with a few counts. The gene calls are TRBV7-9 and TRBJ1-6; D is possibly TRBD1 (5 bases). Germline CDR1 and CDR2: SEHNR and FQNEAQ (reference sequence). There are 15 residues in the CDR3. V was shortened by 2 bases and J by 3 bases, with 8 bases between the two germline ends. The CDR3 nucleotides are TGTGCCAGCAGCTTACTGGGGCGCTATAATTCACCCCTCCACTTT. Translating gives CASSLLGRYNSPLHF.

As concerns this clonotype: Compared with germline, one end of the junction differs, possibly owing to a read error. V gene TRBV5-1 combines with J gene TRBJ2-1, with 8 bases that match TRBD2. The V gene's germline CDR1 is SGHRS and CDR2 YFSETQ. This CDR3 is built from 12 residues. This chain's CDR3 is CAGSLSGGEQFF. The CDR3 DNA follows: TGCGCCGGCAGCTTGAGCGGGGGTGAGCAGTTCTTC.

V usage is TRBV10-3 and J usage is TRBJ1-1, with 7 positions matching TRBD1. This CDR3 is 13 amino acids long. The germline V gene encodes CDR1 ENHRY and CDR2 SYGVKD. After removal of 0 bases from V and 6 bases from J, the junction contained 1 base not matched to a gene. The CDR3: CAISESGTAEAFF. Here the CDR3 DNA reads TGTGCCATCAGTGAGTCGGGGACAGCTGAAGCTTTCTTT.

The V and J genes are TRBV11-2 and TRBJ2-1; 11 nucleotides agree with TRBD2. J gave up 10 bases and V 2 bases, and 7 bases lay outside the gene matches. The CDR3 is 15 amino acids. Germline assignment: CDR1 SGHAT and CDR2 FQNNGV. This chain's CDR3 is CASSLMGLAAYEQFF. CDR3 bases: TGTGCCAGCAGCTTAATGGGACTAGCGGCCTACGAGCAGTTCTTC.

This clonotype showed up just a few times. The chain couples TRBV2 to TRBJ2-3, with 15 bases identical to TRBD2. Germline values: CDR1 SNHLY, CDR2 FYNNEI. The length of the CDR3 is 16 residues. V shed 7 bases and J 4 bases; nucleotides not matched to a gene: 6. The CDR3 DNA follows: TGTGCCAGCATCCCGGGACTAGCGGGAGGTCCAGATACGCAGTATTTT. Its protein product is CASIPGLAGGPDTQYF. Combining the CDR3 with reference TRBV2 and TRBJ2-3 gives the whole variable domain EPEVTQTPSHQVTQMGQEVILRCVPISNHLYFYWYRQILGQKVEFLVSFYNNEISEKSEIFDDQFSVERPDGSNFTLKIRSTKLEDSAMYFCASIPGLAGGPDTQYFGPGTRLTVL.

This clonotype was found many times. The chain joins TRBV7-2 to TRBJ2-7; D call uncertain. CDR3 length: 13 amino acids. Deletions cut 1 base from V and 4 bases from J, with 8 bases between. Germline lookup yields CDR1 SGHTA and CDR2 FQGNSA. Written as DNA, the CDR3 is TGTGCCAGCAGCTTAGAGGCAGTATACGAGCAGTACTTC. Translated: CASSLEAVYEQYF.

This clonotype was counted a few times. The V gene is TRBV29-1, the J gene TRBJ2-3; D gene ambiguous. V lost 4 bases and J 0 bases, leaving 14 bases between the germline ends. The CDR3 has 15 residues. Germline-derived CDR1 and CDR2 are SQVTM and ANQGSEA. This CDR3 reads CSVAGERSSTDTQYF. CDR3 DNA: TGCAGCGTTGCCGGTGAGCGATCTAGCACAGATACGCAGTATTTT.

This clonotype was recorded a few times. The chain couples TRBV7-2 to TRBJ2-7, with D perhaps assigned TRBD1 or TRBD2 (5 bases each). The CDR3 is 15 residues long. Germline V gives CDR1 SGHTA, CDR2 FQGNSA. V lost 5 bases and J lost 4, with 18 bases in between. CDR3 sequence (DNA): TGTGCCAGCAGCCCTTTCCCGGGACGTATATACGAGCAGTACTTC. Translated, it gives CASSPFPGRIYEQYF. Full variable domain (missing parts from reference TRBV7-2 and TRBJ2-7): GAGVSQSPSNKVTEKGKDVELRCDPISGHTALYWYRQSLGQGLEFLIYFQGNSAPDKSGLPSDRFSAERTGGSVSTLTIQRTQQEDSAVYLCASSPFPGRIYEQYFGPGTRLTVT.

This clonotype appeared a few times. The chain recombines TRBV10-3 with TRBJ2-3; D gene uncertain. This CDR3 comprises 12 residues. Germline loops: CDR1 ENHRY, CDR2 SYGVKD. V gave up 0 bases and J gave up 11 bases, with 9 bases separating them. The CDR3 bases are TGTGCCATCAGTGAGTCAATTCTGGGGCAGTATTTT. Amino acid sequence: CAISESILGQYF.

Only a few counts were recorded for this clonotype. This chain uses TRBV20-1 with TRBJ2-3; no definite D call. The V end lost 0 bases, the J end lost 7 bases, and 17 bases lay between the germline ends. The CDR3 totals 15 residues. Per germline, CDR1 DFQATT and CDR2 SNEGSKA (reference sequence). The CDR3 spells CSARDDQRFTYTQYF. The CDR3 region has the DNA TGCAGTGCTAGAGATGATCAGCGTTTTACATATACGCAGTATTTT.

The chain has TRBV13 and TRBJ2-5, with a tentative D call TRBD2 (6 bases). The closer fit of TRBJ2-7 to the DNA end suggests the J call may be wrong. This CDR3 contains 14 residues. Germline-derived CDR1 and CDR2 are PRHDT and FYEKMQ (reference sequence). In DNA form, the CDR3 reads TGTGCCAGCGCGTCAGGTCCTAGCGCCTACGAGCAGTACTTC. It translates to CASASGPSAYEQYF.